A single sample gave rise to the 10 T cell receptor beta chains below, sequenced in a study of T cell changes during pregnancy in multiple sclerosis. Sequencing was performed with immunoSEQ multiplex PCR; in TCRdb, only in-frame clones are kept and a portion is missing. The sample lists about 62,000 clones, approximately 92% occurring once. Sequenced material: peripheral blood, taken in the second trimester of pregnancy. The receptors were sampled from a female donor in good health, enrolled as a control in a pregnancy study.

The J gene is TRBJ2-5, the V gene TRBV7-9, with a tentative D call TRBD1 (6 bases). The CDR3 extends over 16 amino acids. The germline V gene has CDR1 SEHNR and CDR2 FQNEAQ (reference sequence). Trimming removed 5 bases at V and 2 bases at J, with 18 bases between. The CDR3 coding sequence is TGTGCCAGCAGCCCCAGGGGACAAGGACGACAAGAGACCCAGTACTTC. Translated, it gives CASSPRGQGRQETQYF.

CDR3 sequence: CASSLVGGTSGRGNIQYF. The DNA of the CDR3 is TGTGCCAGCAGCTTAGTTGGCGGGACTAGCGGGAGGGGGAACATTCAGTACTTC. J is TRBJ2-4 and V is TRBV7-8; TRBD2 agrees at 16 bases. The CDR3 runs to 18 residues. From germline, CDR1 is SGHVS and CDR2 FQNEAQ. The V gene end was trimmed by 1 base and the J gene end by 7 bases; junction bases not matched to a gene: 7.

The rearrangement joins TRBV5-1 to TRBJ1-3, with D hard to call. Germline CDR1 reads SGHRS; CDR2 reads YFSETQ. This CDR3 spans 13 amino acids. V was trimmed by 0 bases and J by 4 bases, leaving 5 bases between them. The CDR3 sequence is CASSLEEGNTIYF. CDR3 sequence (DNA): TGCGCCAGCAGCTTGGAGGAGGGAAACACCATATATTTT.

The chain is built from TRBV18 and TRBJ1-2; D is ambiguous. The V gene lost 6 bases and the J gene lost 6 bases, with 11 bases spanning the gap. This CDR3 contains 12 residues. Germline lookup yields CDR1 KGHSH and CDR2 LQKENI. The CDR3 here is CASSPGGDGYTF. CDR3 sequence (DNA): TGTGCCAGCTCGCCTGGCGGGGATGGCTACACCTTC.

The CDR3 DNA reads as TGTGCCAGCAGCCCCTTAGCGGGGACAGATACGCAGTATTTT. Residues: CASSPLAGTDTQYF. The chain links TRBV6-5 to TRBJ2-3; 8 positions agree with TRBD2. Trimming took 6 bases from V and 3 from J; bases not matched to a gene: 5. The CDR3 is 14 residues long. CDR1 is MNHEY, CDR2 SVGAGI, per germline.

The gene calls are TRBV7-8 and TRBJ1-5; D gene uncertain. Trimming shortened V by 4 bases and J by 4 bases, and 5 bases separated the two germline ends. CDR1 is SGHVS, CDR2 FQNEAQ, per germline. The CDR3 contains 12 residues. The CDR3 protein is CASSSTNQPQHF. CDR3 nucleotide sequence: TGTGCCAGCAGCTCAACAAATCAGCCCCAGCATTTT. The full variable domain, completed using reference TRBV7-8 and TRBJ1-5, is GAGVSQSPRYKVAKRGQDVALRCDPISGHVSLFWYQQALGQGPEFLTYFQNEAQLDKSGLPSDRFFAERPEGSVSTLKIQRTQQEDSAVYLCASSSTNQPQHFGDGTRLSIL.

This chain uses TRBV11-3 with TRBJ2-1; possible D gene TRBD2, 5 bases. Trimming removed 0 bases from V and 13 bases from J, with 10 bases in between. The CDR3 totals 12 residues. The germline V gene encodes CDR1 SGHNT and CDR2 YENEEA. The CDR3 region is CASSLESGIQFF. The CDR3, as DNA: TGTGCCAGCAGCTTAGAATCCGGGATTCAGTTCTTC.

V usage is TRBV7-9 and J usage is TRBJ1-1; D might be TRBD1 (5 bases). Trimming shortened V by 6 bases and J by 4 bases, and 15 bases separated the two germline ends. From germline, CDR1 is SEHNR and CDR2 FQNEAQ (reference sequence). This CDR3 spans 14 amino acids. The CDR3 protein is CASRSGGVATEAFF. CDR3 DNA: TGTGCCAGCAGGTCCGGGGGGGTGGCCACTGAAGCTTTCTTT. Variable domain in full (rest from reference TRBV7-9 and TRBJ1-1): DTGVSQNPRHKITKRGQNVTFRCDPISEHNRLYWYRQTLGQGPEFLTYFQNEAQLEKSRLLSDRFSAERPKGSFSTLEIQRTEQGDSAMYLCASRSGGVATEAFFGQGTRLTVV.

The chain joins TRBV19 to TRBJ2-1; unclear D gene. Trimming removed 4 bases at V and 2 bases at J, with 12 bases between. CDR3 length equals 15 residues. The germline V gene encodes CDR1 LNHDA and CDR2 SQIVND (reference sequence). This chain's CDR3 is CASSSLNGTYNEQFF. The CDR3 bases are TGTGCCAGTAGTAGCCTGAACGGTACCTACAATGAGCAGTTCTTC.

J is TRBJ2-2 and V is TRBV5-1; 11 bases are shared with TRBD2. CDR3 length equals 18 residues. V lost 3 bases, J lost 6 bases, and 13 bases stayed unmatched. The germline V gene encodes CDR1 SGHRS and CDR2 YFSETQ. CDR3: CASSSRGGTSGFAGELFF. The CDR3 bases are TGCGCCAGCAGCTCTAGGGGGGGGACTAGCGGTTTCGCCGGGGAGCTGTTTTTT.